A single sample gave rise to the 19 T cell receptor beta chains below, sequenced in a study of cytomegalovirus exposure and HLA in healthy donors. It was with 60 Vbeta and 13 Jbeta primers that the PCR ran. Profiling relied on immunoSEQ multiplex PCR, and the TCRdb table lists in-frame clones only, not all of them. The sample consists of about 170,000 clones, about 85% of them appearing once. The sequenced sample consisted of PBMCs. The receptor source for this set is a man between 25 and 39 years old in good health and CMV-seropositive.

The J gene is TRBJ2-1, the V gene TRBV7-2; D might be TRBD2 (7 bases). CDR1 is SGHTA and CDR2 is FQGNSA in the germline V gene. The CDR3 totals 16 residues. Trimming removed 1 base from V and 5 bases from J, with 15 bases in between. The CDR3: CASSLELGGLNNEQFF. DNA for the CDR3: TGTGCCAGCAGCTTAGAACTAGGGGGACTAAACAATGAGCAGTTCTTC.

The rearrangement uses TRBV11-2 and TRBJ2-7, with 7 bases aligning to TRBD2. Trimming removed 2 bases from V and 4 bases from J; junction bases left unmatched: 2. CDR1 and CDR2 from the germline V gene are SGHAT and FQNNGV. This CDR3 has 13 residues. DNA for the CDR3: TGTGCCAGCAGCTTATTTAGCGGGTACGAGCAGTACTTC. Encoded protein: CASSLFSGYEQYF.

The CDR3: CASRRPGQFIGGYTF. The CDR3 DNA reads TGTGCCAGCAGGCGGCCGGGACAGTTTATAGGGGGCTACACCTTC. The chain employs TRBV6-1 and TRBJ1-2, with 7 bases lining up with TRBD1. This CDR3 spans 15 amino acids. J gave up 8 bases and V 6 bases, and 15 bases lay outside the gene matches. The germline V gene has CDR1 MNHNS and CDR2 SASEGT.

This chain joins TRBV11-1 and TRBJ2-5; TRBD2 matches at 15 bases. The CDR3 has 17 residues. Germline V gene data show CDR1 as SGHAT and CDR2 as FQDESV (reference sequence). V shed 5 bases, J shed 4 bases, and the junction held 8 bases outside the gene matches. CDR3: CASSPRTSGRARETQYF. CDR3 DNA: TGTGCCAGCAGCCCCAGGACTAGCGGGAGGGCCCGAGAGACCCAGTACTTC. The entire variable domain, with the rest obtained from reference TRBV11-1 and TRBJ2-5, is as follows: EAEVAQSPRYKITEKSQAVAFWCDPISGHATLYWYRQILGQGPELLVQFQDESVVDDSQLPKDRFSAERLKGVDSTLKIQPAELGDSAMYLCASSPRTSGRARETQYFGPGTRLLVL.

CDR3 DNA sequence: TGTGCCAGCAGCTTAGGGTTAGCGGGAGTCGGTGAGCAGTTCTTC. Translation gives CASSLGLAGVGEQFF. The rearrangement uses TRBV7-6 and TRBJ2-1, with 9 bases identical to TRBD2. The V gene end was trimmed by 1 base and the J gene end by 9 bases; junction bases not matched to a gene: 7. This CDR3 spans 15 amino acids. Per the germline V gene, CDR1 is SGHVS and CDR2 is FNYEAQ.

Here the CDR3 DNA reads TGTGCCAGCAGCTTCCCCACAGGGGAGCAGTACTTC. Amino acids: CASSFPTGEQYF. J is TRBJ2-7 and V is TRBV7-9; weak D call: TRBD1 (6 bases). V dropped 3 bases and J dropped 7 bases, with 10 bases sitting between them. CDR1 is SEHNR and CDR2 is FQNEAQ in the germline V gene (reference sequence). The CDR3 consists of 12 residues.

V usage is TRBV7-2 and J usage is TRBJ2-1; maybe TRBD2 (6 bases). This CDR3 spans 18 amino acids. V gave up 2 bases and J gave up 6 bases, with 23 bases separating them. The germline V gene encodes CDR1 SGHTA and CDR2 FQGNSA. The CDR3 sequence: CASSLLPGTAGWGNEQFF. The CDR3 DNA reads TGTGCCAGCAGCTTACTCCCCGGAACAGCGGGCTGGGGCAATGAGCAGTTCTTC.

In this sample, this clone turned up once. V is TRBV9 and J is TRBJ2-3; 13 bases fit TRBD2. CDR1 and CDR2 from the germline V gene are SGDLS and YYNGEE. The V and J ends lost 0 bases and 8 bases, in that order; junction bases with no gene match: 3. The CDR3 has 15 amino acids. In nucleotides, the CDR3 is TGTGCCAGCAGCGTAGGTGGGACTAGCGGGACTACGCAGTATTTT. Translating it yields CASSVGGTSGTTQYF.

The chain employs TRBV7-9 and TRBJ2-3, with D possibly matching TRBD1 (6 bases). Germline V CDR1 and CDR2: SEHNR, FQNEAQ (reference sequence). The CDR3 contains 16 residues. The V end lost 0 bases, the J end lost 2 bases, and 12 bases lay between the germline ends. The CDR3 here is CASSLAAGDITDTQYF. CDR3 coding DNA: TGTGCCAGCAGCTTAGCAGCAGGGGATATCACAGATACGCAGTATTTT.

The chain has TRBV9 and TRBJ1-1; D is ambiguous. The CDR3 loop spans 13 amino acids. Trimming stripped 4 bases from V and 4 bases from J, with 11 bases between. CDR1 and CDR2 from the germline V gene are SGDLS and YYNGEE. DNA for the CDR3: TGTGCCAGCAGCTTAGCTAGTAGCACTGAAGCTTTCTTT. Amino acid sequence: CASSLASSTEAFF.

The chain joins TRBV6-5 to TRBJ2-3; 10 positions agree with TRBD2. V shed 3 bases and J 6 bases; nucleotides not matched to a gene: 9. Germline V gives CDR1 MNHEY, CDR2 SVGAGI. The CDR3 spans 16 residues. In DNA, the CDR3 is TGTGCCAGCAGTTATGAACCTAGCGGGGGCGCGGATACGCAGTATTTT. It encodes CASSYEPSGGADTQYF.

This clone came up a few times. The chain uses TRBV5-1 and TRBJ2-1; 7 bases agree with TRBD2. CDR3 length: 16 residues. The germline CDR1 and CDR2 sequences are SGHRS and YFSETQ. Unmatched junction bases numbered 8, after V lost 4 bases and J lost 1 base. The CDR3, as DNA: TGCGCCAGCAGCATTGAGATTAGCGGGTCCTACAATGAGCAGTTCTTC. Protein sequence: CASSIEISGSYNEQFF.

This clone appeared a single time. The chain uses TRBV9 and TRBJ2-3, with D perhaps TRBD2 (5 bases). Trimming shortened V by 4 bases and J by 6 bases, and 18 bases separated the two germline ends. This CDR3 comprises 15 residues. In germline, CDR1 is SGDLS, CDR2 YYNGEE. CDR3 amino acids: CASSPWGEPTDTQYF. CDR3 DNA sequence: TGTGCCAGCAGCCCTTGGGGAGAACCAACGGATACGCAGTATTTT.

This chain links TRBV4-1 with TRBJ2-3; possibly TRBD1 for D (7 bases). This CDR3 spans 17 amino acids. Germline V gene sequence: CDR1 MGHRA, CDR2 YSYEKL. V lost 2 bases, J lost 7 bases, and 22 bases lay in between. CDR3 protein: CASSQKGAGTFVYTQYF. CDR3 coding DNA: TGCGCCAGCAGCCAAAAGGGGGCGGGGACTTTTGTTTATACGCAGTATTTT.

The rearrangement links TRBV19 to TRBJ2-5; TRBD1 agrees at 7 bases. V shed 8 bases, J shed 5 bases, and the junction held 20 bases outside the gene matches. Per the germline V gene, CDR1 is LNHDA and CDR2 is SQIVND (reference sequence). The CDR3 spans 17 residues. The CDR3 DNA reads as TGTGCCAGTTCTCCGTACCCGGCAGGGGGAACTTGGGAGACCCAGTACTTC. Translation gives CASSPYPAGGTWETQYF.

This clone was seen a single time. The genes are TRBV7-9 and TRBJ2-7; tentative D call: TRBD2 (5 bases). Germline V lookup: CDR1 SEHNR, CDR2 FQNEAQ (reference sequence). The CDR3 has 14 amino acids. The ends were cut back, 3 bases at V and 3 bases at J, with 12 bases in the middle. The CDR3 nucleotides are TGTGCCAGCAGCTTGGCGGGCGGCGACTACGAGCAGTACTTC. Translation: CASSLAGGDYEQYF.

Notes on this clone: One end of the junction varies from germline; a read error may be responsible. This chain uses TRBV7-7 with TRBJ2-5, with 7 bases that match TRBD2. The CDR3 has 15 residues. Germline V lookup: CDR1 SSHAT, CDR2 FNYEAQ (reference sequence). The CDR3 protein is CASSLGGSLTETQYF. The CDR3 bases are TGTGCTAGCAGCTTAGGCGGGAGTCTAACAGAGACCCAGTACTTC. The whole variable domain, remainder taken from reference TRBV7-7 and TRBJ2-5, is GAGVSQSPRYKVTKRGQDVTLRCDPISSHATLYWYQQALGQGPEFLTYFNYEAQPDKSGLPSDRFSAERPEGSISTLTIQRTEQRDSAMYRCASSLGGSLTETQYFGPGTRLLVL.

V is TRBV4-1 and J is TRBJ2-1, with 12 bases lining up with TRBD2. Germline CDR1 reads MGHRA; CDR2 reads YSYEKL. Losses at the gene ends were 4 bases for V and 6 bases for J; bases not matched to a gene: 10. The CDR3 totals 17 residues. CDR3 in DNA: TGCGCCAGCAGCCCTACCACCGGGACTAGCGGGTTCAATGAGCAGTTCTTC. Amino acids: CASSPTTGTSGFNEQFF.

The CDR3 loop reads CASSYNSRVGQPQHF. In nucleotides, the CDR3 is TGTGCCAGCAGTTATAATTCCAGGGTCGGTCAGCCCCAGCATTTT. The chain recombines TRBV6-5 with TRBJ1-5; D perhaps matches TRBD1 (5 bases). The ends were cut back, 3 bases at V and 6 bases at J, with 15 bases in the middle. CDR1 is MNHEY, CDR2 SVGAGI, per germline. The CDR3 is 15 amino acids.